This T cell receptor (beta chain) was retrieved from a study of blood T cell repertoires in COVID-19. About the study: PBMCs, B-cell-depleted T cells, or T cells were the source of the cDNA or gDNA that made up the material.

Authors' analysis steps: The authors estimated nucleated cell counts from reference gene primer amplification. Clones were read by immunoSEQ multiplex PCR, and TCRdb kept only the in-frame ones, dropping some. V and J calls plus clone size are reproduced from that table; the DNA served to infer D and trimming. Of about 62,000 clones listed, approximately 79% are singletons. The receptor was derived from an elderly woman with active or convalescent COVID-19. The specimen sequenced was peripheral blood.

The DNA of the CDR3 is TGTGCTAGTGGTTTGGGACAGGGCAATCAGCCCCAGCATTTT. Amino acid sequence: CASGLGQGNQPQHF. The chain combines TRBV12-5 with TRBJ1-5; D perhaps matches TRBD1 (6 bases). CDR3 size: 14 residues. V shed 1 base and J shed 2 bases, with 6 bases lying between them. Germline lookup yields CDR1 LGHNT and CDR2 FRNRAP.